A selection of T cell receptor beta chains follows, all from one sample in a study of cytomegalovirus exposure and HLA in healthy donors. The data were produced by immunoSEQ multiplex PCR, yet TCRdb's version contains in-frame clones alone and is incomplete. This table holds 130,000 to 150,000 clones, approximately 78% found once. Sequencing was performed on PBMCs. The receptor source for this set is a woman aged 40 to 50 in good health and CMV-seropositive. The CDR3 runs from the conserved cysteine through the conserved F or W. A D gene is named only where the DNA matches it firmly. Where a row states a size, it is once, few, many or the class of an expanded clone; other rows omit it.

V gene	D gene	clone size	J gene	CDR3 protein	CDR3 DNA
TRBV9	.	.	TRBJ2-7	CASSAGVSGYEQYF	TGTGCCAGCAGCGCGGGGGTCTCGGGCTACGAGCAGTACTTC
TRBV5-4	TRBD2	.	TRBJ2-3	CASSSGRAEDTQYF	TGTGCCAGCAGCTCCGGGAGGGCCGAGGATACGCAGTATTTT
TRBV9	.	.	TRBJ2-5	CASSVAGGGGETQYF	TGTGCCAGCAGCGTAGCTGGCGGGGGCGGGGAGACCCAGTACTTC
TRBV6-4	.	.	TRBJ1-1	CASSIQRNTEAFF	TGTGCCAGCAGTATCCAGCGTAACACTGAAGCTTTCTTT
TRBV9	.	.	TRBJ1-1	CASSQPGWVNTEAFF	TGTGCCAGCAGCCAGCCGGGATGGGTGAACACTGAAGCTTTCTTT
TRBV6-5	.	.	TRBJ1-4	CATRQELNEKLFF	TGTGCCACGAGACAGGAGTTGAATGAAAAACTGTTTTTT
TRBV18	.	.	TRBJ1-3	CASSPTVSVSSGNTIYF	TGTGCCAGCTCACCCACCGTGTCGGTGTCCTCTGGAAACACCATATATTTT
TRBV4-1	TRBD1	.	TRBJ1-2	CASSYGQGSNYGYTF	TGCGCCAGCAGCTATGGACAGGGATCTAACTATGGCTACACCTTC
TRBV7-3	.	.	TRBJ2-3	CASSLTFGTDTQYF	TGTGCCAGCAGCTTAACGTTCGGCACAGATACGCAGTATTTT
TRBV19	TRBD1	.	TRBJ1-1	CASSPTGGRLYTEAFF	TGTGCCAGTAGCCCGACAGGGGGCAGGTTGTACACTGAAGCTTTCTTT
TRBV19	TRBD1	.	TRBJ2-5	CASSRQGHRETQYF	TGTGCCAGTAGTCGACAGGGACATCGGGAGACCCAGTACTTC
TRBV4-2	TRBD2	.	TRBJ2-2	CASSHGGANTGELFF	TGTGCCAGCAGCCACGGGGGGGCAAACACCGGGGAGCTGTTTTTT
TRBV19	.	few	TRBJ1-5	CASSSQINQPQHF	TGTGCCAGTAGCTCACAGATCAATCAGCCCCAGCATTTT
TRBV29-1	.	.	TRBJ1-4	CSVGFREKLFF	TGCAGCGTTGGATTCAGGGAAAAACTGTTTTTT
TRBV13	TRBD2	.	TRBJ2-7	CASSISGATYEQYF	TGTGCCAGCAGCATTAGCGGGGCCACCTACGAGCAGTACTTC
TRBV5-6	.	.	TRBJ2-7	CASSLPGQEQYF	TGTGCCAGCAGCTTGCCCGGACAGGAGCAGTACTTC
TRBV6-5	.	.	TRBJ1-1	CASSYSLANTEAFF	TGTGCCAGCAGTTACTCGCTAGCGAACACTGAAGCTTTCTTT
TRBV19	TRBD1	.	TRBJ1-6	CASSPDRAGDSPLHF	TGTGCCAGTAGTCCGGACAGGGCAGGGGATTCACCCCTCCACTTT
TRBV29-1	.	.	TRBJ1-3	CSVPSGNTIYF	TGCAGCGTTCCTTCTGGAAACACCATATATTTT
TRBV4-3	TRBD2	.	TRBJ2-7	CASSQDLAGGNYEQYF	TGCGCCAGCAGCCAAGATTTAGCGGGGGGGAACTACGAGCAGTACTTC
TRBV28	.	.	TRBJ1-1	CASTGDGYTEAFF	TGTGCCAGCACAGGGGATGGGTACACTGAAGCTTTCTTT
TRBV2	TRBD1	.	TRBJ1-2	CASAVTGDGYTF	TGTGCCAGCGCCGTGACAGGGGACGGCTACACCTTC
TRBV4-3	TRBD1	few	TRBJ1-5	CASSRDRNQPQHF	TGCGCCAGCAGCCGGGACAGGAATCAGCCCCAGCATTTT
TRBV27	.	.	TRBJ1-2	CASSTGLLDGYTF	TGTGCCAGCTCCACAGGGCTCCTAGACGGCTACACCTTC
TRBV10-3	.	.	TRBJ2-2	CAIKLAVTGELFF	TGTGCCATCAAACTAGCCGTCACCGGGGAGCTGTTTTTT
TRBV6-1	.	.	TRBJ2-1	CASRATYNEQFF	TGTGCCAGCAGAGCTACCTACAATGAGCAGTTCTTC
TRBV28	.	few	TRBJ2-3	CASSPSGDTDTQYF	TGTGCCAGCAGTCCCTCGGGAGACACAGATACGCAGTATTTT
TRBV7-9	TRBD2	.	TRBJ2-3	CASSFWTSGDTQYF	TGTGCCAGCAGCTTTTGGACTAGCGGGGATACGCAGTATTTT
TRBV14	.	.	TRBJ2-7	CASSYFTGYEQYF	TGTGCCAGCAGCTATTTTACAGGCTACGAGCAGTACTTC
TRBV28	.	once	TRBJ2-2	CASRQGARNTGELFF	TGTGCCAGCAGGCAAGGGGCCCGGAACACCGGGGAGCTGTTTTTT
TRBV7-2	TRBD2	.	TRBJ2-3	CASSLVARTSAGGTDTQYF	TGTGCCAGCAGCTTAGTAGCGCGGACTAGCGCAGGTGGCACAGATACGCAGTATTTT
TRBV5-1	.	once	TRBJ2-1	CASSPSSYNEQFF	TGCGCCAGCAGCCCCAGCTCCTACAATGAGCAGTTCTTC
TRBV12-2	.	.	TRBJ1-4	CASRLAESGERIF	TGTGCAAGTCGCTTAGCCGAATCAGGGGAACGGATTTTT
TRBV7-3	TRBD2	.	TRBJ2-1	CASSLTSGTSYNEQFF	TGTGCCAGCAGCTTAACTAGCGGGACGTCCTACAATGAGCAGTTCTTC
TRBV30	TRBD2	few	TRBJ2-1	CAWSVQGTTLYNEQFF	TGTGCCTGGAGTGTACAAGGGACTACTCTTTACAATGAGCAGTTCTTC
TRBV10-3	TRBD2	few	TRBJ2-3	CAISKLLRTSGSTDTQYF	TGTGCCATCAGTAAACTCCTTAGGACTAGCGGGAGCACAGATACGCAGTATTTT
TRBV5-4	TRBD1	.	TRBJ2-1	CASSLGNTGTVIYEQFF	TGTGCCAGCAGCTTGGGCAACACCGGGACAGTAATTTATGAGCAGTTCTTC
TRBV11-2	.	.	TRBJ2-3	CASSFSSSTDTQYF	TGTGCCAGCAGCTTCTCGTCTAGCACAGATACGCAGTATTTT
TRBV30	TRBD1	once	TRBJ1-3	CAWSFSGGSGNTIYF	TGTGCCTGGAGTTTCTCAGGGGGTTCTGGAAACACCATATATTTT
TRBV28	TRBD2	.	TRBJ2-5	CASSSPLERGVQETQYF	TGTGCCAGCAGTTCCCCCCTTGAGCGGGGGGTTCAAGAGACCCAGTACTTC
TRBV7-6	.	.	TRBJ2-2	CASSFHGELFF	TGTGCCAGCAGCTTCCACGGGGAGCTGTTTTTT
TRBV7-2	.	.	TRBJ2-7	CASSLAPREREQYF	TGTGCCAGCAGCTTAGCGCCCAGGGAACGAGAGCAGTACTTC
TRBV19	TRBD1	.	TRBJ1-5	CASRRDRANNQPQHF	TGTGCCAGCCGCCGGGACAGGGCTAACAATCAGCCCCAGCATTTT
TRBV28	.	.	TRBJ2-3	CASHTAGRGSDTQYF	TGTGCCAGCCATACGGCAGGCAGGGGCTCAGATACGCAGTATTTT
TRBV5-1	.	.	TRBJ1-2	CASSSNYDRILGYGYTF	TGCGCCAGCAGCTCTAACTACGACAGGATCCTAGGCTATGGCTACACCTTC
TRBV21-1	.	.	TRBJ1-1	CASSKAPGNTEAFF	TGTGCCAGCAGCAAAGCCCCGGGGAACACTGAAGCTTTCTTT
TRBV7-3	TRBD2	.	TRBJ2-1	CASSSSGGAYNEQFF	TGTGCCAGCAGTTCTAGCGGGGGGGCCTACAATGAGCAGTTCTTC
TRBV5-1	.	.	TRBJ1-2	CASSLGSGVNGYTF	TGCGCCAGCAGCTTGGGCTCAGGGGTAAATGGCTACACCTTC
TRBV15	TRBD1	.	TRBJ2-7	CATSRDRTGNEQYF	TGTGCCACCAGCAGAGATCGGACAGGGAACGAGCAGTACTTC
TRBV6-1	.	.	TRBJ2-1	CASSAYESQGYNEQFF	TGTGCCAGCAGTGCTTATGAATCACAGGGCTACAATGAGCAGTTCTTC
TRBV11-3	.	.	TRBJ2-1	CASSLRRASEQFF	TGTGCCAGCAGCTTACGGAGGGCCTCTGAGCAGTTCTTC
TRBV5-1	TRBD2	.	TRBJ2-3	CASSLRTSLTDTQYF	TGCGCCAGCAGCTTGCGGACTAGCCTCACAGATACGCAGTATTTT
TRBV6-1	TRBD1	few	TRBJ1-5	CASIVQGANQPQHF	TGTGCCAGCATTGTTCAGGGGGCGAATCAGCCCCAGCATTTT
TRBV7-9	TRBD1	few	TRBJ1-4	CASSMGQDVNEKLFF	TGTGCCAGCAGCATGGGACAGGACGTTAATGAAAAACTGTTTTTT
TRBV5-1	TRBD1	.	TRBJ1-2	CASSPGTAITYGYTF	TGCGCCAGCAGCCCGGGGACAGCAATCACCTATGGCTACACCTTC
TRBV15	TRBD2	.	TRBJ2-1	CATSRATSGPNEQFF	TGTGCCACCAGCAGAGCGACTAGCGGACCAAATGAGCAGTTCTTC
TRBV7-6	TRBD2	.	TRBJ2-1	CASSPSGNEQFF	TGTGCCAGCAGCCCTAGCGGCAATGAGCAGTTCTTC
TRBV5-1	TRBD1	.	TRBJ1-1	CASSLGQGAPNTEAFF	TGCGCCAGCAGCCTTGGACAGGGGGCTCCGAACACTGAAGCTTTCTTT
TRBV4-1	.	once	TRBJ2-1	CASSQDSSSYNEQFF	TGCGCCAGCAGCCAGGACTCGTCCTCCTACAATGAGCAGTTCTTC
TRBV25-1	TRBD2	once	TRBJ2-3	CASSEYASGGTDTQYF	TGTGCCAGCAGTGAATACGCTAGCGGGGGGACAGATACGCAGTATTTT